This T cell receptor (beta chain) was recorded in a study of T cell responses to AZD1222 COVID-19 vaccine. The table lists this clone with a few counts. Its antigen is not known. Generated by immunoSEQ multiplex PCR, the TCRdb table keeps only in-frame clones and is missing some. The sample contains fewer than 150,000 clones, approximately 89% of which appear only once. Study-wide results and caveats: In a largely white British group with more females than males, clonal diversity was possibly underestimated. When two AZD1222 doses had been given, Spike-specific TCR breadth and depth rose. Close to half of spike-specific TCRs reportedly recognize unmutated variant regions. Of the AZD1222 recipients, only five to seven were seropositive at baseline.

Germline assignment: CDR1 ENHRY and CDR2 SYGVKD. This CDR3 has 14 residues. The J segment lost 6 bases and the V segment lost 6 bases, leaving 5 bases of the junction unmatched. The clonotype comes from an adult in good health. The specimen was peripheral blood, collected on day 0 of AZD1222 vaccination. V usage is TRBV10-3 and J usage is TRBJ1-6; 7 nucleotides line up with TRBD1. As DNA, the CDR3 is TGTGCCATCAGGACAGGGACGGGTAATTCACCCCTCCACTTT. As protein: CAIRTGTGNSPLHF.